The entry that follows covers one T cell receptor beta chain sequence. The antigen remains unidentified. V was pared by 5 bases and J by 2 bases, with 8 bases between. This CDR3 has 13 amino acids. Germline CDR1 and CDR2: MNHEY and SMNVEV (reference sequence). Researchers secured at least one pre-ART and at least two post-ART PBMC samples from each donor. This record belongs to a study of long-term antiretroviral therapy in people with HIV. For the study at large: Initial samples were collected about a decade before the 2015 immediate-ART recommendation. Broader study findings: CDR3 lengths in HIV samples spanned a narrower range than controls. Information pertaining to ART adherence, viral resistance or therapeutic modifications was not obtained.

Survey-level immunoSEQ v3.0 assays were run. Clones were sequenced by immunoSEQ multiplex PCR, and TCRdb holds only the in-frame ones, with some missing. The sample has 11,000 to 15,000 clones, 75% to 85% seen once. The material was unsorted PBMCs, obtained 0.4 years after starting antiretroviral therapy. The V gene is TRBV27, the J gene TRBJ2-3; the D is unclear. This TCR derives from a man aged 25-45 years with HIV. The CDR3 sequence: CASSSLNTDTQYF. CDR3 nucleotides: TGTGCCAGCAGTAGCCTGAACACAGATACGCAGTATTTT.